One and the same sample provided the 7 T cell receptor beta chains below, sequenced in a study of OX40 agonist ivuxolimab in advanced cancers. Method: immunoSEQ multiplex PCR; TCRdb's copy keeps in-frame clones and lacks some. In the table there are around 79,000 clones, 80% to 95% of which are singletons. Sequenced material: CD4+ or CD8+ T cells sorted from blood, taken in a trial of the OX40 agonist ivuxolimab. These TCRs come from an adult with an advanced solid tumor such as melanoma, head and neck, liver or kidney cancer.

The gene calls are TRBV6-6 and TRBJ2-7; 8 bases are a match to TRBD2. The CDR3 spans 14 residues. Germline values: CDR1 MNHNY, CDR2 SVGAGI (reference sequence). V lost 5 bases, J lost 5 bases, and 8 bases stayed unmatched. The CDR3 DNA is TGTGCCAGCAGTCCGGGGGGGGGCTGGAACGAGCAGTACTTC. It encodes CASSPGGGWNEQYF.

The J gene is TRBJ2-1, the V gene TRBV10-1; 12 bases are shared with TRBD2. This CDR3 has 15 amino acids. V was pared by 5 bases and J by 9 bases, with 8 bases of the junction left unmatched. Germline loops: CDR1 WNHNN, CDR2 SYGVQD (reference sequence). CDR3 amino acids: CASSTLTSGGGEQFF. DNA for the CDR3: TGCGCCAGCAGTACCCTGACTAGCGGGGGTGGTGAGCAGTTCTTC.

The chain joins TRBV10-3 to TRBJ1-5; D is unclear. The CDR3 covers 14 residues. Looked up from germline, CDR1 is ENHRY and CDR2 is SYGVKD. Between the trimmed V and J ends, which lost 4 bases and 0 bases, there was a span of 7 bases. CDR3 in amino acids: CAISGDYSNQPQHF. CDR3 sequence (DNA): TGTGCCATCAGTGGTGACTATAGCAATCAGCCCCAGCATTTT.

This clone turned up a few times. The rearrangement joins TRBV7-9 to TRBJ2-7; 12 bases are shared with TRBD2. CDR1 SEHNR and CDR2 FQNEAQ come from the germline V gene (reference sequence). The CDR3 has 17 residues. V shed 5 bases and J 0 bases; nucleotides not matched to a gene: 8. The DNA of the CDR3 is TGTGCCAGCAGCGTGACTAGCGGGGGAGATAGCTCCTACGAGCAGTACTTC. Its protein product is CASSVTSGGDSSYEQYF. Variable domain in full (rest from reference TRBV7-9 and TRBJ2-7): DTGVSQNPRHKITKRGQNVTFRCDPISEHNRLYWYRQTLGQGPEFLTYFQNEAQLEKSRLLSDRFSAERPKGSFSTLEIQRTEQGDSAMYLCASSVTSGGDSSYEQYFGPGTRLTVT.

This clone has just one count. V and J are TRBV27 and TRBJ2-1; TRBD2 agrees at 13 bases. The CDR3 sequence is 15 residues long. CDR1 is MNHEY and CDR2 is SMNVEV in the germline V gene (reference sequence). V trimming: 4 bases; J trimming: 6 bases; junction bases outside the gene matches: 3. The CDR3 nucleotides are TGTGCCAGCAGTTCGGGGACTAGCGGGGCCAATGAGCAGTTCTTC. Its translation is CASSSGTSGANEQFF.

The chain links TRBV6-6 to TRBJ1-2; 7 bases are a match to TRBD1. The length of the CDR3 is 11 residues. CDR1 and CDR2 (germline): MNHNY, SVGAGI (reference sequence). V lost 6 bases and J lost 12; bases outside the gene matches: 7. CDR3 DNA: TGTGCCAGCAGCCTCGGGGACAGCCACACCTTC. Amino acid sequence: CASSLGDSHTF.

The chain recombines TRBV6-5 with TRBJ2-7; 7 bases match TRBD1. Trimming took 8 bases from V and 5 from J; bases not matched to a gene: 6. CDR3 size: 12 residues. CDR1 is MNHEY, CDR2 SVGAGI, per germline. The CDR3 is CASWTGSHEQYF. In DNA, the CDR3 is TGTGCCAGCTGGACAGGTAGCCACGAGCAGTACTTC.